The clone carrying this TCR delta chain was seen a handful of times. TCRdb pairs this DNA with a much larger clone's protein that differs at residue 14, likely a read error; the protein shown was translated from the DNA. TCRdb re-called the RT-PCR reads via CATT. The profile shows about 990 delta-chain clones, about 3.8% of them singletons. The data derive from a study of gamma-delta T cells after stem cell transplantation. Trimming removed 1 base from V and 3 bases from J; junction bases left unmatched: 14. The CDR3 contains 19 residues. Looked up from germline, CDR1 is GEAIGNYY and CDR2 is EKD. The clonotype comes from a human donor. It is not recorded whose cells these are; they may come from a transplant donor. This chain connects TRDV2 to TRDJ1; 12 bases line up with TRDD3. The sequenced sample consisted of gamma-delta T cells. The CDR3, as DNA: TGTGCCTGTGACACGGTCGGCCTGGGGGATACGGTGTACGCCGATAAACTCATCTTT. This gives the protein CACDTVGLGDTVYADKLIF.